This T cell receptor beta chain was sequenced for a study of T cells in Graves' hyperthyroidism and ophthalmopathy. At least ten counts were recorded for this clonotype. This CDR3 comprises 12 residues. Germline CDR1 and CDR2: SQVTM and ANQGSEA. V lost 6 bases and J 0 bases, leaving 7 bases between the germline ends. Among ophthalmopathy patients, the Clinical Activity Score reached at least 3, the NOSPECS grade reached at least 4, and duration remained under 3 months. The PBMCs had their origin in about 9.7 ml of fresh peripheral blood. TCR beta CDR3 regions were amplified from RNA. First-round RT-PCR with HTBI primers amplified the TCR CDR3 region. TCRdb reanalysed the multiplex PCR reads using MiXCR and keeps one entry per CDR3 protein. The data hold about half a million distinct CDR3 sequences, with approximately 25% observed a single time.

Material for sequencing was blood. This clonotype was obtained from a woman under 40 with Graves' ophthalmopathy. The chain uses TRBV29-1 and TRBJ2-3; D is ambiguous. CDR3 residues: CSVRASTDTQYF. The CDR3 region has the DNA TGCAGCGTACGGGCAAGCACAGATACGCAGTATTTT.